The present T cell receptor (beta chain) was sequenced within a study of T-cell memory formation after mild COVID-19. The study's findings and limits: CD4+ contracting clones lay mainly in CM and EM, CD8+ ones in EMRA. From day 15 to 85, contracting clones were balanced between CD4 and CD8, whereas later expanders leaned toward CD4+. A subset of responding clones appeared in pre-infection memory, suggesting cross-reactive memory joined.

The germline V and J ends were trimmed by 4 bases and 7 bases, with 22 bases remaining between them. The CDR3 covers 16 residues. CDR1 and CDR2 from the germline V gene are MGHDK and SYGVNS. TCRdb itself ran the 5' RACE reads through MiXCR, one entry per CDR3 protein. The repertoire consists of about 340,000 distinct CDR3 sequences, with over 13% occurring once and the leading ten covering around a fifth. This clonotype appeared a few times. Its antigen is not identified. Sequenced sample: PBMCs or a T cell subset sorted from them (not recorded which). The receptor's source is a man in his late teens or twenties who had mild COVID-19 (a few samples of this study predate the infection). Cell type and time point are not known. This chain links TRBV25-1 with TRBJ1-2; D unresolved. The CDR3 protein is CASSASDTRGILGYTF. The CDR3 DNA is TGTGCCAGCAGTGCCTCAGACACCCGAGGGATACTTGGCTACACCTTC.